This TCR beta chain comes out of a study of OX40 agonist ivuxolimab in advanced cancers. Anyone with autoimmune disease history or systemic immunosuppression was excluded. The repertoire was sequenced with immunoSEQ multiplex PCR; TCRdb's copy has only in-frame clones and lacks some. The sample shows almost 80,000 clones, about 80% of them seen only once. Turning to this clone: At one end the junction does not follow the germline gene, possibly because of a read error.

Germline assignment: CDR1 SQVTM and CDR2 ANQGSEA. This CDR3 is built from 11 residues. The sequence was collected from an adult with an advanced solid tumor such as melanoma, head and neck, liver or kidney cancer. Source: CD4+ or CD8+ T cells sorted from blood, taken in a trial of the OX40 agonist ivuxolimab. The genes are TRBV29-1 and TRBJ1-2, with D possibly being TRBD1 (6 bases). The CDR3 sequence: CSVGQVYGHTF. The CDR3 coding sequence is TGCAGCGTTGGACAGGTCTATGGCCACACCTTC.